The rows below give T cell receptor beta chains drawn from one sample of a study of response to subunit inactivated influenza vaccine. TCRdb re-analysed the RT-PCR reads in MiXCR, keeping a single row per CDR3 protein. The sample carries about 240,000 distinct CDR3 sequences, 12% recorded once. The sample here was non-naive T cells sorted from PBMCs, taken approximately 15 days before vaccination. Receptor source: a man aged 45 to 65 who received an inactivated influenza vaccine. Each CDR3 is given with its conserved first and last residue. D genes are given only for firm matches. Clone size, where shown, is once, few, many, or a class for clones that have expanded.

cdr3_aa: CASSLGGPGGLQETQYF
cdr3_nt: TGTGCCAGCAGCCTAGGAGGTCCTGGGGGACTACAAGAGACCCAGTACTTC
v_call: TRBV7-2
j_call: TRBJ2-5
clone_size: few
d_call: TRBD2

cdr3_aa: CASSLEGASSYNEQFF
cdr3_nt: TGCGCCAGCAGCTTGGAGGGCGCATCCTCCTACAATGAGCAGTTCTTC
v_call: TRBV5-1
j_call: TRBJ2-1
clone_size: -
d_call: -

cdr3_aa: CASSADTEQYF
cdr3_nt: TGTGCCAGCTCAGCGGACACCGAGCAGTACTTC
v_call: TRBV18
j_call: TRBJ2-7
clone_size: -
d_call: -

cdr3_aa: CASSLGQVTKNEKLFF
cdr3_nt: TGTGCCAGCAGTTTGGGACAAGTAACCAAGAATGAAAAACTGTTTTTT
v_call: TRBV12-3/TRBV12-4
j_call: TRBJ1-4
clone_size: many
d_call: -

cdr3_aa: CASSRQTQETQYF
cdr3_nt: TGTGCCAGCAGCCGACAGACTCAAGAGACCCAGTACTTC
v_call: TRBV5-6
j_call: TRBJ2-5
clone_size: few
d_call: -

cdr3_aa: CASSSSTYGYTF
cdr3_nt: TGTGCCAGCAGTTCCTCAACCTATGGCTACACCTTC
v_call: TRBV28
j_call: TRBJ1-2
clone_size: -
d_call: -

cdr3_aa: CASKQGAAETGELFF
cdr3_nt: TGTGCCAGTAAACAGGGGGCCGCCGAGACCGGGGAGCTGTTTTTT
v_call: TRBV19
j_call: TRBJ2-2
clone_size: few
d_call: TRBD1

cdr3_aa: CASRTGSANIQYF
cdr3_nt: TGTGCCAGCAGAACAGGGTCCGCAAACATTCAGTACTTC
v_call: TRBV12-3/TRBV12-4
j_call: TRBJ2-4
clone_size: many
d_call: -

cdr3_aa: CASSSGLSSGNTIYF
cdr3_nt: TGTGCCAGCAGCTCGGGACTGAGCTCTGGAAACACCATATATTTT
v_call: TRBV9
j_call: TRBJ1-3
clone_size: -
d_call: -

cdr3_aa: CSVGVQGYVDNEQFF
cdr3_nt: TGCAGCGTTGGGGTTCAGGGTTATGTCGACAATGAGCAGTTCTTC
v_call: TRBV29-1
j_call: TRBJ2-1
clone_size: -
d_call: -

cdr3_aa: CASSLQSIDNEQFF
cdr3_nt: TGTGCCAGCAGCTTACAATCGATTGACAATGAGCAGTTCTTC
v_call: TRBV7-9
j_call: TRBJ2-1
clone_size: -
d_call: -

cdr3_aa: CASSQPQGEETQYF
cdr3_nt: TGTGCCAGCAGCCAGCCCCAGGGGGAAGAGACCCAGTACTTC
v_call: TRBV4-2
j_call: TRBJ2-5
clone_size: many
d_call: TRBD1

cdr3_aa: CASSFSGRVSNEQFF
cdr3_nt: TGTGCCAGCAGTTTCTCGGGCAGGGTAAGCAATGAGCAGTTCTTC
v_call: TRBV28
j_call: TRBJ2-1
clone_size: -
d_call: -

cdr3_aa: CSARGQRDLQETQYF
cdr3_nt: TGCAGTGCTAGAGGTCAGCGGGACCTACAAGAGACCCAGTACTTC
v_call: TRBV20-1
j_call: TRBJ2-5
clone_size: few
d_call: TRBD2

cdr3_aa: CASSSFVRDRDYEQYF
cdr3_nt: TGTGCCAGCAGTTCTTTCGTTAGGGACAGAGACTACGAGCAGTACTTC
v_call: TRBV27
j_call: TRBJ2-7
clone_size: -
d_call: TRBD1

cdr3_aa: CAWSVRGRVGTYNEQFF
cdr3_nt: TGTGCCTGGAGTGTCCGGGGCAGGGTGGGAACCTACAATGAGCAGTTCTTC
v_call: TRBV30
j_call: TRBJ2-1
clone_size: few
d_call: -

cdr3_aa: CSGEDRKSSYEQYF
cdr3_nt: TGCAGTGGCGAGGACAGAAAGAGCTCCTACGAGCAGTACTTC
v_call: TRBV20-1
j_call: TRBJ2-7
clone_size: -
d_call: -

cdr3_aa: CSATSGDSPLHF
cdr3_nt: TGCAGTGCTACTTCTGGGGATTCACCCCTCCACTTT
v_call: TRBV20-1
j_call: TRBJ1-6
clone_size: -
d_call: -

cdr3_aa: CASSPTPGDSAFF
cdr3_nt: TGTGCCAGCAGCCCGACTCCGGGGGATAGCGCTTTCTTT
v_call: TRBV11-2
j_call: TRBJ1-1
clone_size: few
d_call: -

cdr3_aa: CASSEFTVGSYEQYF
cdr3_nt: TGTGCCAGCAGTGAATTCACAGTTGGATCCTACGAGCAGTACTTC
v_call: TRBV2
j_call: TRBJ2-7
clone_size: -
d_call: -

cdr3_aa: CASTPPGTVGGYTF
cdr3_nt: TGTGCCAGCACCCCACCCGGGACAGTGGGCGGCTACACCTTC
v_call: TRBV7-9
j_call: TRBJ1-2
clone_size: -
d_call: TRBD1

cdr3_aa: CASSFTGTGYNEQFF
cdr3_nt: TGCGCCAGCAGCTTCACCGGGACAGGGTACAATGAGCAGTTCTTC
v_call: TRBV5-1
j_call: TRBJ2-1
clone_size: -
d_call: TRBD1

cdr3_aa: CASSYAPGGVNTEAFF
cdr3_nt: TGCGCCAGCAGCTACGCACCAGGCGGGGTGAACACTGAAGCTTTCTTT
v_call: TRBV5-1
j_call: TRBJ1-1
clone_size: few
d_call: -

cdr3_aa: CASSQVNNEQFF
cdr3_nt: TGTGCCAGCAGCCAGGTGAACAATGAGCAGTTCTTC
v_call: TRBV14
j_call: TRBJ2-1
clone_size: few
d_call: -

cdr3_aa: CASSQEPKGTEAFF
cdr3_nt: TGCGCCAGCAGCCAAGAACCCAAGGGCACTGAAGCTTTCTTT
v_call: TRBV4-3
j_call: TRBJ1-1
clone_size: few
d_call: -

cdr3_aa: CAGTQGRDTEAFF
cdr3_nt: TGTGCCGGTACACAGGGTCGGGACACTGAAGCTTTCTTT
v_call: TRBV2
j_call: TRBJ1-1
clone_size: -
d_call: -

cdr3_aa: CSARDLRAGEDTQYF
cdr3_nt: TGCAGTGCTAGAGATCTGAGAGCGGGAGAAGATACGCAGTATTTT
v_call: TRBV20-1
j_call: TRBJ2-3
clone_size: many
d_call: TRBD2

cdr3_aa: CASSDRRGKSTDTQYF
cdr3_nt: TGTGCCAGCTCAGACCGCAGGGGGAAAAGCACAGATACGCAGTATTTT
v_call: TRBV18
j_call: TRBJ2-3
clone_size: few
d_call: TRBD1

cdr3_aa: CASSPPRENTFYGYTF
cdr3_nt: TGTGCCAGCAGCCCACCCCGGGAGAATACCTTCTATGGCTACACCTTC
v_call: TRBV5-6
j_call: TRBJ1-2
clone_size: -
d_call: -

cdr3_aa: CSARSFSASTDTQYF
cdr3_nt: TGCAGTGCTAGAAGCTTCAGTGCTAGCACAGATACGCAGTATTTT
v_call: TRBV20-1
j_call: TRBJ2-3
clone_size: -
d_call: -

cdr3_aa: CASTRDGNQPQHF
cdr3_nt: TGTGCCAGCACCAGGGACGGCAATCAGCCCCAGCATTTT
v_call: TRBV12-3/TRBV12-4
j_call: TRBJ1-5
clone_size: many
d_call: -

cdr3_aa: CSVAAGRDTQYF
cdr3_nt: TGCAGCGTTGCCGCAGGCAGGGATACGCAGTATTTT
v_call: TRBV29-1
j_call: TRBJ2-3
clone_size: many
d_call: -

cdr3_aa: CSAIGQPAPNQPQHF
cdr3_nt: TGCAGTGCTATTGGACAGCCGGCCCCAAATCAGCCCCAGCATTTT
v_call: TRBV20-1
j_call: TRBJ1-5
clone_size: many
d_call: -

cdr3_aa: CAISETSGSYNEQFF
cdr3_nt: TGTGCCATCAGCGAAACTAGCGGTAGCTACAATGAGCAGTTCTTC
v_call: TRBV10-3
j_call: TRBJ2-1
clone_size: -
d_call: TRBD2

cdr3_aa: CASSLARLAYEQYF
cdr3_nt: TGTGCCAGCAGCTTAGCGCGACTAGCCTACGAGCAGTACTTC
v_call: TRBV7-2
j_call: TRBJ2-7
clone_size: many
d_call: -

cdr3_aa: CASSLGGVGDGYTF
cdr3_nt: TGTGCCAGCAGCTTAGGGGGAGTGGGTGATGGCTACACCTTC
v_call: TRBV7-6
j_call: TRBJ1-2
clone_size: -
d_call: -

cdr3_aa: CASSPRTTSTDTQYF
cdr3_nt: TGTGCCAGCAGCCCGAGGACCACTAGCACAGATACGCAGTATTTT
v_call: TRBV7-9
j_call: TRBJ2-3
clone_size: many
d_call: -

cdr3_aa: CSAVQGSGTEAFF
cdr3_nt: TGCAGTGCGGTACAGGGTTCGGGCACTGAAGCTTTCTTT
v_call: TRBV20-1
j_call: TRBJ1-1
clone_size: -
d_call: -

cdr3_aa: CASRAQGANAYGYTF
cdr3_nt: TGTGCCAGCAGGGCACAGGGGGCGAATGCCTATGGCTACACCTTC
v_call: TRBV2
j_call: TRBJ1-2
clone_size: -
d_call: TRBD1

cdr3_aa: CASSPSRGGTGELFF
cdr3_nt: TGTGCCAGCTCACCAAGCCGCGGCGGCACCGGGGAGCTGTTTTTT
v_call: TRBV18
j_call: TRBJ2-2
clone_size: many
d_call: -

cdr3_aa: CASSLTQAKNIQYF
cdr3_nt: TGCGCCAGTTCTCTAACCCAAGCCAAAAACATTCAGTACTTC
v_call: TRBV5-1
j_call: TRBJ2-4
clone_size: few
d_call: -

cdr3_aa: CASSRQGASETQYF
cdr3_nt: TGCGCCAGCAGCCGACAGGGGGCTTCCGAGACCCAGTACTTC
v_call: TRBV5-1
j_call: TRBJ2-5
clone_size: few
d_call: TRBD1

cdr3_aa: CASSQVAGYSSTDTQYF
cdr3_nt: TGCGCCAGCAGCCAAGTAGCGGGTTACTCTAGCACAGATACGCAGTATTTT
v_call: TRBV4-3
j_call: TRBJ2-3
clone_size: few
d_call: TRBD2

cdr3_aa: CASSLDPPDTQYF
cdr3_nt: TGTGCCAGCAGCTTAGACCCCCCAGATACGCAGTATTTT
v_call: TRBV7-9
j_call: TRBJ2-3
clone_size: -
d_call: -

cdr3_aa: CASSAGTHSADTQYF
cdr3_nt: TGTGCCAGCAGCGCCGGGACCCACTCTGCGGATACGCAGTATTTT
v_call: TRBV9
j_call: TRBJ2-3
clone_size: -
d_call: -

cdr3_aa: CASSSRLNEQFF
cdr3_nt: TGTGCCAGCAGTTCCCGACTCAATGAGCAGTTCTTC
v_call: TRBV6-2/TRBV6-3
j_call: TRBJ2-1
clone_size: many
d_call: -

cdr3_aa: CASSPPRGQNNEQFF
cdr3_nt: TGTGCCAGCAGCCCACCAAGAGGACAGAACAATGAGCAGTTCTTC
v_call: TRBV28
j_call: TRBJ2-1
clone_size: -
d_call: -

cdr3_aa: CASSPRGDKNIQYF
cdr3_nt: TGTGCCAGCAGCCCCAGGGGTGACAAAAACATTCAGTACTTC
v_call: TRBV9
j_call: TRBJ2-4
clone_size: -
d_call: -

cdr3_aa: CASSQGLRENYNEQFF
cdr3_nt: TGTGCCAGCAGCCAAGGTTTGCGGGAGAACTACAATGAGCAGTTCTTC
v_call: TRBV3-1
j_call: TRBJ2-1
clone_size: few
d_call: TRBD2

cdr3_aa: CASSVEEGTYEQYF
cdr3_nt: TGTGCCAGCAGCGTAGAAGAGGGCACCTACGAGCAGTACTTC
v_call: TRBV9
j_call: TRBJ2-7
clone_size: many
d_call: -

cdr3_aa: CSVAGHPGQPQHF
cdr3_nt: TGCAGCGTTGCGGGCCACCCGGGTCAGCCCCAGCATTTT
v_call: TRBV29-1
j_call: TRBJ1-5
clone_size: few
d_call: -

cdr3_aa: CASSFGASVGDEQFF
cdr3_nt: TGCGCCAGCAGCTTCGGGGCGTCCGTCGGGGATGAGCAGTTCTTC
v_call: TRBV5-1
j_call: TRBJ2-1
clone_size: few
d_call: -

cdr3_aa: CASRTSNPNTEAFF
cdr3_nt: TGTGCCAGCAGAACCTCGAACCCGAACACTGAAGCTTTCTTT
v_call: TRBV12-3/TRBV12-4
j_call: TRBJ1-1
clone_size: -
d_call: -